This TCR beta chain derives from a study of cytomegalovirus exposure and HLA in healthy donors. Regarding the study as a whole: In a later analysis, donors in an Asian-associated ancestry cluster reportedly had fewer N-insertions in productive TCRs than the cohort mean. Equally common other TCR beta chains were less clonally expanded than HLA-associated ones, a later analysis found. Most TCR sequences were rare, but some public TCRs occurred in many donors. Likely technical artifact: a cluster of highly shared sequence variants.

This PCR relied on a set of 60 Vbeta primers and 13 Jbeta primers. Generated by immunoSEQ multiplex PCR, the TCRdb table keeps only in-frame clones and is missing some. Of roughly 120,000 clones in the sample, 60% to 85% were seen once. J lost 5 bases, V lost 4 bases, and 8 bases had no gene match. The germline CDR1 and CDR2 sequences are MNHEY and SVGAGI. The length of the CDR3 is 16 residues. As concerns this clone: No antigen is known for it.

This sequence joins TRBV6-5 and TRBJ2-7; 13 bases are shared with TRBD2. The clonotype was recovered from a man aged 50-59 years in good health and CMV-seropositive. Sequencing was performed on PBMCs. The CDR3 DNA is TGTGCCAGCAGTTTCATCGGACTAGCGGGAGTCAACGAGCAGTACTTC. It codes for CASSFIGLAGVNEQYF.